Detailed here is one T cell receptor (beta chain). The source of the sample is a study of blood T cell repertoires in COVID-19. Study-wide background: Italy, Spain and the United States were the sources of the convalescent and acute COVID-19 samples. Sources were T cells, B-cell-depleted T cells, or PBMCs; the material itself was cDNA or gDNA.

V shed 4 bases and J 2 bases; nucleotides not matched to a gene: 3. The germline CDR1 and CDR2 sequences are KGHSY and FQNENV. The CDR3 contains 15 residues. As processed by the authors: Reference gene primer amplification in the assay estimated nucleated cell counts. Profiled with immunoSEQ multiplex PCR; TCRdb holds only in-frame clones, not every one. V and J calls and clone size are copied from that table; D and trimming were computed from the DNA. Found here are around 170,000 clones, more than 90% of them singletons; the top ten hold 0.5% to 0.65%. The receptor was isolated from a man aged 50 to 60 with acute or convalescent COVID-19. Sequences were obtained from peripheral blood. The rearrangement joins TRBV16 to TRBJ2-5; 11 bases line up with TRBD2. The CDR3 region is CASSPRLAGQETQYF. The CDR3 region has the DNA TGTGCCAGCAGCCCTCGACTAGCGGGACAAGAGACCCAGTACTTC.